Below, 28 T cell receptor beta chains from the same sample are listed, as sequenced in a study of vaccination and CD4 T cells after COVID-19. The Oncomine TCR Beta short-read assay sequenced DNA from cultured CD4+ T cells. TCRdb re-derived calls from the PCR reads in MiXCR, one entry per CDR3 protein. The sample records roughly 18,000 distinct CDR3 sequences, about 41% being singletons. These receptors have no identified antigens. Noted treatment: approximately 11-day PBMC culture with coronavirus spike peptide pools or control peptides (ViraFEST assay). The material sequenced was CD4+ T cells from blood, cultured in vitro, taken after SARS-CoV-2 vaccination. Receptors were obtained from a human donor who had recovered from COVID-19.

V and J are TRBV6-1 and TRBJ2-1, with D tentatively TRBD1 (6 bases). In germline, CDR1 is MNHNS, CDR2 SASEGT. The CDR3 covers 15 residues. Deletions cut 5 bases from V and 3 bases from J, with 14 bases between. The CDR3 spells CASSQTGTLYNEQFF. The DNA of the CDR3 is TGTGCCAGCAGTCAGACCGGGACACTCTACAATGAGCAGTTCTTC.

V gene TRBV20-1 combines with J gene TRBJ2-1, with 12 bases lining up with TRBD2. CDR1 DFQATT and CDR2 SNEGSKA come from the germline V gene (reference sequence). With V trimmed by 5 bases and J by 6 bases, 8 bases remained unmatched. The CDR3 consists of 15 residues. The CDR3 nucleotides read TGCAGTGCTGCCGAACTAGCGGGGGGTTTCAATGAGCAGTTCTTC. Encoded protein: CSAAELAGGFNEQFF.

This clonotype was found a few times. The rearrangement uses TRBV6-1 and TRBJ2-2; D is perhaps TRBD1 (5 bases). CDR3 length: 15 residues. Trimming pared 5 bases from V and 0 bases from J, leaving 10 bases between. Germline V gives CDR1 MNHNS, CDR2 SASEGT. The CDR3 reads CASSPRTTNTGELFF. The DNA of the CDR3 is TGTGCCAGCAGTCCTCGGACAACGAACACCGGGGAGCTGTTTTTT.

As DNA, the CDR3 is TGTGCCAGCAGCTTAACCTCCGGGACAGGGGTAGATAGTAGCAATCAGCCCCAGCATTTT. Protein sequence: CASSLTSGTGVDSSNQPQHF. J is TRBJ1-5 and V is TRBV7-9; 10 nucleotides agree with TRBD1. This CDR3 is 20 amino acids long. CDR1 SEHNR and CDR2 FQNEAQ come from the germline V gene (reference sequence). J gave up 0 bases and V 2 bases, and 13 bases lay outside the gene matches.

The J gene is TRBJ1-6, the V gene TRBV20-1, with a possible D match to TRBD1 (5 bases). Germline lookup yields CDR1 DFQATT and CDR2 SNEGSKA (reference sequence). V was trimmed by 1 base and J by 0 bases, leaving 10 bases between them. The length of the CDR3 is 16 residues. In DNA, the CDR3 is TGCAGTGCTAGAGGAAGTGACAGCTCCTATAATTCACCCCTCCACTTT. This codes for CSARGSDSSYNSPLHF.

The rearrangement links TRBV29-1 to TRBJ2-1, with a weak D call TRBD2 (6 bases). CDR1 SQVTM and CDR2 ANQGSEA come from the germline V gene. The CDR3 is 11 residues long. The ends were cut back, 7 bases at V and 8 bases at J, with 12 bases in the middle. The CDR3 region has the DNA TGCAGCGCCGGGACTGGGCATGAGCAGTTCTTC. It is translated as CSAGTGHEQFF.

This clonotype was picked up a small number of times. The rearrangement links TRBV28 to TRBJ2-7; D not resolved. V was pared by 5 bases and J by 0 bases, with 5 bases between. The CDR3 length is 12 residues. Germline CDR1 reads MDHEN; CDR2 reads SYDVKM. The DNA for the CDR3 is TGTGCCAGCAGTGTCTCCTCCTACGAGCAGTACTTC. It encodes CASSVSSYEQYF.

This clonotype turned up a few times. The gene calls are TRBV20-1 and TRBJ2-1, with 13 positions matching TRBD2. The V and J ends lost 3 bases and 1 base, in that order; junction bases with no gene match: 12. CDR1 and CDR2 (germline): DFQATT, SNEGSKA (reference sequence). The CDR3 sequence is 19 residues long. CDR3 sequence reads: CSASPPPGTSGNSYNEQFF. CDR3 nucleotides: TGCAGTGCTAGCCCTCCCCCCGGGACTAGCGGGAATTCCTACAATGAGCAGTTCTTC.

This CDR3 is CASSMPGTSNQPQHF. For the CDR3, the DNA is TGTGCCAGTAGTATGCCGGGGACGAGCAATCAGCCCCAGCATTTT. J is TRBJ1-5 and V is TRBV19; TRBD1 might be the D (5 bases). CDR1 and CDR2 (germline): LNHDA, SQIVND (reference sequence). This CDR3 is 15 amino acids long. Trimming pared 3 bases from V and 1 base from J, leaving 10 bases between.

This clonotype was observed a single time. The gene calls are TRBV20-1 and TRBJ2-1; TRBD2 is a possible D gene (6 bases). Germline CDR1 is DFQATT and CDR2 is SNEGSKA (reference sequence). The CDR3 loop spans 10 amino acids. Trimming removed 6 bases at V and 15 bases at J, with 15 bases between. CDR3 sequence: CSAPAWRGFF. In nucleotides, the CDR3 is TGCAGTGCCCCTGCCTGGAGGGGGTTCTTC.

This clonotype was seen a few times. The J gene is TRBJ2-3, the V gene TRBV7-2, with D uncertain. The CDR3 spans 14 residues. Germline loops: CDR1 SGHTA, CDR2 FQGNSA. Trimming stripped 2 bases from V and 5 bases from J, with 11 bases between. CDR3 amino acids: CASSLSVGQDTQYF. The CDR3 DNA reads TGTGCCAGCAGCTTATCCGTAGGTCAAGATACGCAGTATTTT.

This clonotype turned up a few times. The chain joins TRBV6-2 or TRBV6-3 to TRBJ2-1; TRBD2 might be the D (6 bases). CDR1 is MNHEY and CDR2 is SVGEGT in the germline V gene. Trimming shortened V by 7 bases and J by 6 bases, and 13 bases separated the two germline ends. The CDR3 length is 13 residues. The CDR3 region is CASTVTRGNEQFF. In nucleotides, the CDR3 is TGTGCCAGCACCGTTACGCGGGGCAATGAGCAGTTCTTC.

V gene TRBV19 combines with J gene TRBJ2-3, with 8 nucleotides matching TRBD1. Trimming at V came to 1 base and at J to 5 bases, leaving 8 bases not matched to a gene. Germline values: CDR1 LNHDA, CDR2 SQIVND (reference sequence). This CDR3 is built from 16 residues. The CDR3 region is CASSIGTGQGLDTQYF. The CDR3 nucleotides are TGTGCCAGTAGTATAGGTACCGGACAGGGCTTAGATACGCAGTATTTT.

The gene calls are TRBV11-2 and TRBJ1-2; D unresolved. Germline assignment: CDR1 SGHAT and CDR2 FQNNGV. V was clipped by 2 bases and J by 0 bases, with 16 bases between them. The CDR3 totals 17 residues. The CDR3 sequence is CASSLSPGGVANYGYTF. CDR3 in DNA: TGTGCCAGCAGCTTATCCCCGGGCGGAGTAGCTAACTATGGCTACACCTTC.

This sequence joins TRBV7-2 and TRBJ2-7; 10 bases match TRBD2. V lost 2 bases and J lost 2; bases outside the gene matches: 9. The germline CDR1 and CDR2 sequences are SGHTA and FQGNSA. This CDR3 is built from 17 residues. The CDR3 coding sequence is TGTGCCAGCAGCTTAACCGGACTAGCGGCTCAGACCTACGAGCAGTACTTC. Its protein product is CASSLTGLAAQTYEQYF.

The chain employs TRBV6-1 and TRBJ2-5; possible D gene TRBD1, 6 bases. The CDR3 is made up of 14 amino acids. Germline V gene lookup returns CDR1 MNHNS and CDR2 SASEGT. V lost 4 bases, J lost 7 bases, and 16 bases lay in between. The chain's CDR3 is CASSASGAGGTQYF. CDR3 in DNA: TGTGCCAGCAGTGCCTCAGGGGCGGGTGGGACCCAGTACTTC.

This clonotype showed up just a few times. V and J are TRBV7-9 and TRBJ2-3, with D possibly being TRBD1 (6 bases). This CDR3 comprises 15 residues. Germline-derived CDR1 and CDR2 are SEHNR and FQNEAQ (reference sequence). Between the trimmed V and J ends, which lost 5 bases and 1 base, there was a span of 13 bases. The chain's CDR3 is CASSGRTAGTDTQYF. For the CDR3, the DNA is TGTGCCAGCAGCGGGCGGACAGCAGGCACAGATACGCAGTATTTT.

V usage is TRBV20-1 and J usage is TRBJ2-5; 7 bases line up with TRBD2. CDR1 and CDR2 from the germline V gene are DFQATT and SNEGSKA (reference sequence). With 7 bases clipped from V and 0 bases from J, the junction kept 11 bases outside the gene matches. The CDR3 has 15 amino acids. CDR3 loop: CSGSGAGNHQETQYF. CDR3 bases: TGCAGTGGTAGCGGAGCGGGGAACCACCAAGAGACCCAGTACTTC.

This clonotype has only a few counts. This chain uses TRBV20-1 with TRBJ2-5; 13 nucleotides agree with TRBD2. The CDR3 is 16 amino acids. The trim removed 0 bases at V and 5 bases at J, leaving 6 bases unmatched. In germline, CDR1 is DFQATT, CDR2 SNEGSKA (reference sequence). The CDR3 sequence: CSAREGLAGIGETQYF. The DNA for the CDR3 is TGCAGTGCTAGAGAGGGACTAGCGGGGATCGGTGAGACCCAGTACTTC.

V and J are TRBV15 and TRBJ2-7; the D is unclear. Germline CDR1 is LNHNV and CDR2 is YYDKDF (reference sequence). Trimming left V 0 bases short and J 5 bases short, with 14 bases between. The CDR3 is 15 residues long. This CDR3 is CATSRDRAVPHEQYF. CDR3 coding DNA: TGTGCCACCAGCAGAGATAGGGCAGTCCCCCACGAGCAGTACTTC.

V and J are TRBV20-1 and TRBJ1-4; 11 positions agree with TRBD1. J was trimmed by 7 bases and V by 3 bases; bases with no gene match: 13. The V gene's germline CDR1 is DFQATT and CDR2 SNEGSKA (reference sequence). The CDR3 totals 17 residues. For the CDR3, the DNA is TGCAGTGCTAGCCAAAACTTGGGACAGGGGGGAAGTGAAAAACTGTTTTTT. Translation gives CSASQNLGQGGSEKLFF.

This clonotype has only a few counts. The chain has TRBV20-1 and TRBJ2-3, with D hard to call. Trimming pared 2 bases from V and 0 bases from J, leaving 6 bases between. CDR3 length: 13 residues. Germline V gives CDR1 DFQATT, CDR2 SNEGSKA (reference sequence). Written as DNA, the CDR3 is TGCAGTGCTAGACCGGTGAGCACAGATACGCAGTATTTT. It encodes CSARPVSTDTQYF.

The CDR3 coding sequence is TGCAGTGCTCGGATAGGCAGGAATAATTCACCCCTCCACTTT. Protein: CSARIGRNNSPLHF. This chain joins TRBV20-1 and TRBJ1-6; D not certain. With 5 bases removed from V and 5 bases from J, the gap between germline ends came to 13 bases. The length of the CDR3 is 14 residues. CDR1 and CDR2 from the germline V gene are DFQATT and SNEGSKA (reference sequence).

This chain connects TRBV11-1 to TRBJ2-7; 9 nucleotides agree with TRBD1. V dropped 5 bases and J dropped 1; count of bases not matched to a gene: 3. The CDR3 covers 14 residues. Germline values: CDR1 SGHAT, CDR2 FQDESV (reference sequence). In nucleotides, the CDR3 is TGTGCCAGCAGCAGACAGGGGGGGTCCTACGAGCAGTACTTC. Its protein product is CASSRQGGSYEQYF.

The chain has TRBV6-2 or TRBV6-3 and TRBJ2-3; 7 bases match TRBD2. Unmatched junction bases numbered 9, after V lost 5 bases and J lost 4 bases. The CDR3 extends over 15 amino acids. The germline V gene has CDR1 MNHEY and CDR2 SVGEGT. This chain's CDR3 is CASSLGGRLADTQYF. Written as DNA, the CDR3 is TGTGCCAGCAGTCTTGGCGGGAGATTGGCAGATACGCAGTATTTT.

The rearrangement links TRBV6-1 to TRBJ1-1, with 7 positions matching TRBD1. This CDR3 contains 14 residues. The germline CDR1 and CDR2 sequences are MNHNS and SASEGT. The ends lost 7 bases at V and 3 bases at J; junction bases unmatched: 8. The CDR3 region is CASTTGVMYTEAFF. The CDR3 nucleotides read TGTGCCAGCACAACAGGGGTAATGTACACTGAAGCTTTCTTT.

V gene TRBV27 combines with J gene TRBJ1-1; perhaps TRBD1 as D (5 bases). Trimming removed 2 bases at V and 3 bases at J, with 10 bases between. Germline V gene data show CDR1 as MNHEY and CDR2 as SMNVEV (reference sequence). The CDR3 has 14 amino acids. CDR3 sequence reads: CASSLRGLDTEAFF. The CDR3, as DNA: TGTGCCAGCAGTTTACGGGGCTTGGACACTGAAGCTTTCTTT.

This rearrangement joins TRBV30 to TRBJ1-1; D unresolved. Trimming removed 0 bases at V and 0 bases at J, with 5 bases between. This CDR3 contains 13 residues. Germline values: CDR1 GTSNPN, CDR2 SVGIG (reference sequence). The CDR3: CAWSVLVNTEAFF. The CDR3 DNA reads as TGTGCCTGGAGTGTCTTGGTGAACACTGAAGCTTTCTTT. Full variable domain (outside the CDR3, taken from reference TRBV30 and TRBJ1-1): SQTIHQWPATLVQPVGSPLSLECTVEGTSNPNLYWYRQAAGRGLQLLFYSVGIGQISSEVPQNLSASRPQDRQFILSSKKLLLSDSGFYLCAWSVLVNTEAFFGQGTRLTVV.